A selection of T cell receptor beta chains follows, all from one sample in a study of T cells in localized non-small cell lung cancer. The table came from immunoSEQ multiplex PCR; TCRdb's copy has only in-frame clones and leaves some out. This sample yields about 24,000 clones, of which roughly 87% are seen a single time; 25% to 30% belongs to the top ten. Material: peripheral blood, obtained before any cancer treatment. The receptors shown here come from a male donor older than 55 with stage I squamous cell lung carcinoma. The CDR3 runs from the conserved cysteine through the conserved F or W. A D gene is named only where the DNA matches it firmly. Size is stated for part of the rows, as once, few or many counts, or as a class when the clone is expanded.

>NA|TRBJ2-3|TRBV5-1|NA
TGCGCCAGCAGAGAGGGACGATGGACAGATACGCAGTATTTT
CASREGRWTDTQYF
>NA|TRBJ1-1|TRBV7-2|NA
TGTGCCAGCAGCTTAGTTTCGGGGCGGAACACTGAAGCTTTCTTT
CASSLVSGRNTEAFF
>TRBD1|TRBJ2-7|TRBV11-2|NA
TGTGCCAGCAGCTTAGATCGAGGGTTCGGGACAGGTCGGGACTTC
CASSLDRGFGTGRDF
>NA|TRBJ1-6|TRBV6-5|NA
TGTGCCAGCACCAAAACGTGGGTTAATTCACCCCTCCACTTT
CASTKTWVNSPLHF
>NA|TRBJ2-6|TRBV11-2|NA
TGTGCCAGCAGTAACTCTGGGGCCAACGTCCTGACTTTC
CASSNSGANVLTF
>NA|TRBJ1-5|TRBV19|NA
TGTGCCAGTAGTACCCAATCAGGGAGCAATCAGCCCCAGCATTTT
CASSTQSGSNQPQHF
>NA|TRBJ2-1|TRBV9|NA
TGTGCCAGCAGCGTAGAATCTAGCTCCTACAATGAGCAGTTCTTC
CASSVESSSYNEQFF
>NA|TRBJ2-5|TRBV7-2|NA
TGTGCCAGCAGCTCCCCGGGCCGGGGGGAGACCCAGTACTTC
CASSSPGRGETQYF
>NA|TRBJ1-1|TRBV11-2|NA
TGTGCCAGCAGCTTAGAATTGGTCTCCACTGAAGCTTTCTTT
CASSLELVSTEAFF
>NA|TRBJ1-2|TRBV6-5|NA
TGTGCCAGCAGTGACCCAGGCTATGGCTACACCTTC
CASSDPGYGYTF
>NA|TRBJ2-7|TRBV7-2|NA
TGTGCCACCTCAACCAGGGGTGAGACCTACGAGCAGTACTTC
CATSTRGETYEQYF
>TRBD2|TRBJ2-3|TRBV29-1|NA
TGCAGCGTCGGGCTCAGCGGGAGAACAGATACGCAGTATTTT
CSVGLSGRTDTQYF
>NA|TRBJ1-6|TRBV25-1|few
TGTGCCAGCAGTGAAAGGGTCTCTTGGGTCTATAATTCACCCCTCCACTTT
CASSERVSWVYNSPLHF
>NA|TRBJ2-7|TRBV18|NA
TGTGCCAGCTCTACAGGTTTGACCTACGAGCAGTACTTC
CASSTGLTYEQYF
>NA|TRBJ2-4|TRBV5-8|NA
TGTGCCAGCAGCTTGGAGGGGCGTGACAGAGCCAAAAACATTCAGTACTTC
CASSLEGRDRAKNIQYF
>TRBD1|TRBJ2-7|TRBV6-5|NA
TGTGCCAGCGTGAAGGGACAGAAATACGAGCAGTACTTC
CASVKGQKYEQYF
>TRBD1|TRBJ1-6|TRBV5-6|NA
TGTGCCAGCAGCGAAGACAGGGTGCGGTCACCCCTCCACTTT
CASSEDRVRSPLHF
>NA|TRBJ1-2|TRBV18|NA
TGTGCCAGCTCACCGGGGGGCGCAGACTATGGCTACACCTTC
CASSPGGADYGYTF
>TRBD1|TRBJ2-7|TRBV25-1|NA
TGTGCCAGCAGTGATTCCCGACAGGGGGCCTACGAGCAGTACTTC
CASSDSRQGAYEQYF
>NA|TRBJ2-7|TRBV14|NA
TGTGCCAGCAGCCCCTGGGGATTCGAGCAGTACTTC
CASSPWGFEQYF
>TRBD2|TRBJ2-3|TRBV5-6|NA
TGTGCCAGCAGCTTGGAACTAGCGGTCGCAGATACGCAGTATTTT
CASSLELAVADTQYF
>NA|TRBJ1-6|TRBV11-2|few
TGTGCCAGCAACCCACGGACAGCAAATTCACCCCTCCACTTT
CASNPRTANSPLHF
>NA|TRBJ2-4|TRBV4-1|NA
TGCGCCAGCAGCCCGAAAGGGAAAAACATTCAGTACTTC
CASSPKGKNIQYF
>TRBD1|TRBJ1-5|TRBV4-3|once
TGCGCCAGCAGCCAAGATGGGACAGGGCATCAGCCCCAGCATTTT
CASSQDGTGHQPQHF
>NA|TRBJ2-3|TRBV7-3|once
TGTGCCAGCAGCTTAAGGAGAGGCACAGATACGCAGTATTTT
CASSLRRGTDTQYF
>NA|TRBJ2-7|TRBV5-4|NA
TGTGCCAGCAGCTTGGCGGGCCCGGCGATGCAGTACTTC
CASSLAGPAMQYF
>NA|TRBJ2-5|TRBV9|NA
TGTGCCAGCAGCGTAGGAGTGGGGGGTCAGCAAGAGACCCAGTACTTC
CASSVGVGGQQETQYF
>NA|TRBJ2-3|TRBV7-3|once
TGTGCCAGCAGCTCCTTAGGGGGTACGCAGTATTTT
CASSSLGGTQYF
>NA|TRBJ1-1|TRBV6-5|NA
TGTGCCATCAGTGGACGGGAGAACACTGAAGCTTTCTTT
CAISGRENTEAFF
>NA|TRBJ1-1|TRBV19|NA
TGTGCCAGTAGTCGTCTAGAAATGGACACTGAAGCTTTCTTT
CASSRLEMDTEAFF
>NA|TRBJ1-5|TRBV6-6|NA
TGTGCCAGCAGCCAGGATCAGCCCCAGCATTTT
CASSQDQPQHF
>TRBD2|TRBJ2-1|TRBV7-2|few
TGTGCCAGCAGCCGTCGCGGGACTAGCGGGGGGGTTGGAGAGCAGTTCTTC
CASSRRGTSGGVGEQFF
>TRBD2|TRBJ2-3|TRBV7-2|NA
TGTGCCAGCAGCTTAGCGCGGGGGACAGATACGCAGTATTTT
CASSLARGTDTQYF
>NA|TRBJ1-3|TRBV19|NA
TGTGCCAGTAGTGCTGAGCGCTCTGGAAACACCATATATTTT
CASSAERSGNTIYF
>NA|TRBJ2-7|TRBV6-5|once
TGTGCCATCAGTGAGTCAAGGGATGGGCGTGAGCAGTACTTC
CAISESRDGREQYF
>TRBD2|TRBJ2-5|TRBV7-2|NA
TGTGCCAGCAGCCAGCCTCCGGGACTAGCGGGAGGAGAGACCCAGTACTTC
CASSQPPGLAGGETQYF
>NA|TRBJ2-7|TRBV4-3|NA
TGCGCCAGCAGCCAAGACCCAGCGGACCTCTACGAGCAGTACTTC
CASSQDPADLYEQYF
>NA|TRBJ1-1|TRBV7-9|NA
TGTGCCAGCACCCCGGTTGGTGGAAGGAACACTGAAGCTTTCTTT
CASTPVGGRNTEAFF
>TRBD1|TRBJ1-6|TRBV5-1|NA
TGCGCCAGCAGGGTACAGGGGGTAGAGTCACCCCTCCACTTT
CASRVQGVESPLHF
>NA|TRBJ1-1|TRBV18|few
TGTGCCACGAGGGCGAACACTGAAGCTTTCTTT
CATRANTEAFF
>TRBD1|TRBJ2-7|TRBV27|NA
TGTGCCAGCAGTCGTTGGGGGGGGACAGGGCACTACGAGCAGTACTTC
CASSRWGGTGHYEQYF
>TRBD1|TRBJ2-7|TRBV10-2|NA
TGCGCCAGCACCTCTCAGGGGGAGTACGAGCAGTACTTC
CASTSQGEYEQYF
>TRBD2|TRBJ2-2|TRBV29-1|NA
TGCAGCGTTGATAGCGGGAGCGACAACACCGGGGAGCTGTTTTTT
CSVDSGSDNTGELFF
>NA|TRBJ2-1|TRBV14|NA
TGTGCCAGCAGCCTCCGGGGTTCCAATGAGCAGTTCTTC
CASSLRGSNEQFF
>NA|TRBJ1-5|TRBV10-3|NA
TGTGCCATCAGTGGGAGGGCCGGGCAGCCCCAGCATTTT
CAISGRAGQPQHF
>TRBD1|TRBJ1-1|TRBV10-3|NA
TGTGCCATCGGGACAGGCGTCAACACTGAAGCTTTCTTT
CAIGTGVNTEAFF
>TRBD2|TRBJ2-7|TRBV6-6|NA
TGTGCCAGCAGTCCGGGACTAGCGGCAGGGCCCTACGAGCAGTACTTC
CASSPGLAAGPYEQYF
>NA|TRBJ2-3|TRBV7-6|once
TGTGCCAGCAGCTTCCAGGAAACGCAGTATTTT
CASSFQETQYF
>TRBD2|TRBJ2-7|TRBV5-1|NA
TGCGCCAGCAGCCCCTTCGTGGCTAGCGGGGGGGACTTGGACGAGCAGTACTTC
CASSPFVASGGDLDEQYF
>TRBD2|TRBJ2-3|TRBV7-2|NA
TGTGCCAGCAGCTCGAGGACTAGCGGGATCTCGACAGATACGCAGTATTTT
CASSSRTSGISTDTQYF
>NA|TRBJ2-7|TRBV5-6|NA
TGTGCCAGCAGCTTGGAGGGGGACCTCTCCTACGAGCAGTACTTC
CASSLEGDLSYEQYF
>TRBD1|TRBJ1-1|TRBV5-1|NA
TGCGCCAGCAGCTTCCAGGGGGGTGCGAACACTGAAGCTTTCTTT
CASSFQGGANTEAFF
>NA|TRBJ1-6|TRBV2|once
TGTGCCAGCAGTGCAGAGACAAATTCACCCCTCCACTTT
CASSAETNSPLHF
>NA|TRBJ2-2|TRBV6-5|NA
TGTGCCAGCAGTAGCCGCTTTCGGGGCTCCGGGGAGCTGTTTTTT
CASSSRFRGSGELFF
>TRBD1|TRBJ1-2|TRBV10-1|NA
TGCGCCAGCTCCGGACAGGCGGGCTATGGCTACACCTTC
CASSGQAGYGYTF
>NA|TRBJ1-1|TRBV11-2|few
TGTGCCAGCAGCTTTTTCCTGGGAAAAGCTTTCTTT
CASSFFLGKAFF
>TRBD2|TRBJ2-3|TRBV29-1|NA
TGCAGCGTTGATGCTCCGGGACTAGCGAGGACGGATACGCAGTATTTT
CSVDAPGLARTDTQYF
>NA|TRBJ2-3|TRBV7-2|NA
TGTGCCAGCAGTTCAAATTCGGGGGACACAGATACGCAGTATTTT
CASSSNSGDTDTQYF